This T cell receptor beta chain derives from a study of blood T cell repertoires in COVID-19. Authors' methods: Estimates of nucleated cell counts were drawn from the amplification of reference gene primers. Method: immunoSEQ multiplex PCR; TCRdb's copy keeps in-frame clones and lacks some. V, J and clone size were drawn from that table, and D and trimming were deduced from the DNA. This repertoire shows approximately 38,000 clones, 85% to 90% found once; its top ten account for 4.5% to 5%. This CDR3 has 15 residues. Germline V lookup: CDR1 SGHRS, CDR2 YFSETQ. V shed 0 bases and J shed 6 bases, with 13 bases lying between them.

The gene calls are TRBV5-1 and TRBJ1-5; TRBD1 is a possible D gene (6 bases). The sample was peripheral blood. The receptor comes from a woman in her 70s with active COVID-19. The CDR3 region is CASSLEQGSGQPQHF. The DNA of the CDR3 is TGCGCCAGCAGCTTGGAGCAGGGGTCAGGTCAGCCCCAGCATTTT.